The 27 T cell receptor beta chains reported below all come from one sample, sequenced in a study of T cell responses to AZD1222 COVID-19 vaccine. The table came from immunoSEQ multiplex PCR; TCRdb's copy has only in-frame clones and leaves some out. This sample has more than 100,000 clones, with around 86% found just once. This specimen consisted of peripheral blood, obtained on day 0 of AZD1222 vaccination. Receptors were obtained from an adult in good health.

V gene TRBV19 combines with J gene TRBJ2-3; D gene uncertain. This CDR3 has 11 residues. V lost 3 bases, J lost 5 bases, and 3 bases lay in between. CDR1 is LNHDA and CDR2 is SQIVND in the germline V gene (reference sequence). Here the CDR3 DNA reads TGTGCCAGTAGTATGCGAGATACGCAGTATTTT. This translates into CASSMRDTQYF.

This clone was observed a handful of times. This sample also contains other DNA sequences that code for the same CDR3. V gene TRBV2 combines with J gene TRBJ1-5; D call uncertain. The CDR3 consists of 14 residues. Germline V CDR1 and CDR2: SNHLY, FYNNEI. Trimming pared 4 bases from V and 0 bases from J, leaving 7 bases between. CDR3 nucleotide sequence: TGTGCCAGCAGTGGGGGTCTTAGCAATCAGCCCCAGCATTTT. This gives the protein CASSGGLSNQPQHF.

The chain's CDR3 is CASRTTSYNSPLHF. CDR3 sequence (DNA): TGCGCCAGCAGGACCACCTCCTATAATTCACCCCTCCACTTT. V usage is TRBV10-2 and J usage is TRBJ1-6; the D is unclear. Germline-derived CDR1 and CDR2 are WSHSY and SAAADI. V lost 6 bases and J 0 bases, leaving 6 bases between the germline ends. There are 14 residues in the CDR3.

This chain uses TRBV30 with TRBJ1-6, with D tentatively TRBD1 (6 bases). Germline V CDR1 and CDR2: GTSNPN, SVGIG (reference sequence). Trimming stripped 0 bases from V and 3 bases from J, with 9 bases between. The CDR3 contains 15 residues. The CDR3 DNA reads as TGTGCCTGGAGTGTACAACAGGGCTATAATTCACCCCTCCACTTT. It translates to CAWSVQQGYNSPLHF. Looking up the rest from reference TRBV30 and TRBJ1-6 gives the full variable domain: SQTIHQWPATLVQPVGSPLSLECTVEGTSNPNLYWYRQAAGRGLQLLFYSVGIGQISSEVPQNLSASRPQDRQFILSSKKLLLSDSGFYLCAWSVQQGYNSPLHFGNGTRLTVT.

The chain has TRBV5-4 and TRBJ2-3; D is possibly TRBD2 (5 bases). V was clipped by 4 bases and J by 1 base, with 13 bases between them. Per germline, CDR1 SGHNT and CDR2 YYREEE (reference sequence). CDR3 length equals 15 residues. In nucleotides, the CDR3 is TGTGCCAGCAGCGTGGCCCCCGGGGGCACAGATACGCAGTATTTT. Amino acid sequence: CASSVAPGGTDTQYF.

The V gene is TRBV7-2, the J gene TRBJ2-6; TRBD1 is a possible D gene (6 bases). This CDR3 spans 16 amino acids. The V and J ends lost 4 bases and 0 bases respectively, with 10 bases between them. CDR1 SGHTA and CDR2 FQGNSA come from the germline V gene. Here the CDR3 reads CASSSPGDSGANVLTF. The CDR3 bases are TGTGCCAGCAGCTCCCCAGGGGACTCTGGGGCCAACGTCCTGACTTTC.

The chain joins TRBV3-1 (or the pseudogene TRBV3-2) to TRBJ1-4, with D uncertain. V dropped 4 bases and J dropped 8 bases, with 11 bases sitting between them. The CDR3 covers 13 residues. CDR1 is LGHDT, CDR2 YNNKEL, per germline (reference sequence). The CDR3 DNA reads TGTGCCAGCAGCCCCCTCAGTGGAGAAAAACTGTTTTTT. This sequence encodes CASSPLSGEKLFF.

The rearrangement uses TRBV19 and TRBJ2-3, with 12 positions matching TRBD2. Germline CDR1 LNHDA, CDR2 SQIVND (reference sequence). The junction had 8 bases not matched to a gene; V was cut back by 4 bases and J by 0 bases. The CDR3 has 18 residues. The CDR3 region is CASSNLAGGFGSTDTQYF. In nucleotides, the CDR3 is TGTGCCAGTAGTAATCTAGCGGGGGGGTTCGGGAGCACAGATACGCAGTATTTT. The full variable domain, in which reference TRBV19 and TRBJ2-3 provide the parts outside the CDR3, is DGGITQSPKYLFRKEGQNVTLSCEQNLNHDAMYWYRQDPGQGLRLIYYSQIVNDFQKGDIAEGYSVSREKKESFPLTVTSAQKNPTAFYLCASSNLAGGFGSTDTQYFGPGTRLTVL.

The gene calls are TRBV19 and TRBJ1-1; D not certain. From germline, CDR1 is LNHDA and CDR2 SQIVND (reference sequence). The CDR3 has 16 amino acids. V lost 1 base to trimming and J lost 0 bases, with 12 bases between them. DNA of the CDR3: TGTGCCAGTAGTATAGTACGCGGCAGCATGAACACTGAAGCTTTCTTT. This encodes CASSIVRGSMNTEAFF.

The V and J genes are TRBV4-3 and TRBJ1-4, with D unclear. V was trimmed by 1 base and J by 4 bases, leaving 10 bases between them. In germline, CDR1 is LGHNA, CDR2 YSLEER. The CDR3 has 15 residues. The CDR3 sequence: CASSQGLPRNEKLFF. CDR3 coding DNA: TGCGCCAGCAGCCAAGGACTACCCCGTAATGAAAAACTGTTTTTT.

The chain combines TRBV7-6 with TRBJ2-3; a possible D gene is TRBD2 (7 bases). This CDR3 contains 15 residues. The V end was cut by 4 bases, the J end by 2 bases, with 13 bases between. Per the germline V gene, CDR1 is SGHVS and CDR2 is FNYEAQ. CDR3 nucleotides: TGTGCCAGCAGCTCAAGGGGGGGAACCACAGATACGCAGTATTTT. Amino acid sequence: CASSSRGGTTDTQYF.

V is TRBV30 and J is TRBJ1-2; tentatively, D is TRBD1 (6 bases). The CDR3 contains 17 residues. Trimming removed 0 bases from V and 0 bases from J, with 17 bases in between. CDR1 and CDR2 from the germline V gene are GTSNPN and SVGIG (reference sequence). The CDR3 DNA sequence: TGTGCCTGGAGTGTAAGGACAGCCCCTCTAGCTAACTATGGCTACACCTTC. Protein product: CAWSVRTAPLANYGYTF.

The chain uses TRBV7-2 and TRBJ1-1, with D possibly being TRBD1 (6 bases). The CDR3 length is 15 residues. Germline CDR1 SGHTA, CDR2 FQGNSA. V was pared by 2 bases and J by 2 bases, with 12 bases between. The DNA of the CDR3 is TGTGCCAGCAGCTTATCGGCAGGGGTTAACACTGAAGCTTTCTTT. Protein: CASSLSAGVNTEAFF.

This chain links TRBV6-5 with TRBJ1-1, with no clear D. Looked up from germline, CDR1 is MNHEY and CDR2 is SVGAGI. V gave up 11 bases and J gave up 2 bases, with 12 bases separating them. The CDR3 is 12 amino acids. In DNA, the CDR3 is TGTGCCGCCTGGTTTACAAACACTGAAGCTTTCTTT. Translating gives CAAWFTNTEAFF.

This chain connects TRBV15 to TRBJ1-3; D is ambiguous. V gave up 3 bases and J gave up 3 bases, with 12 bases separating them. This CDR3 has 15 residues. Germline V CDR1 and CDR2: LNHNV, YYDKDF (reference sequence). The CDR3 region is CATSRDRGSGNTIYF. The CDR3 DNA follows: TGTGCCACCAGCAGGGACCGGGGTAGTGGAAACACCATATATTTT.

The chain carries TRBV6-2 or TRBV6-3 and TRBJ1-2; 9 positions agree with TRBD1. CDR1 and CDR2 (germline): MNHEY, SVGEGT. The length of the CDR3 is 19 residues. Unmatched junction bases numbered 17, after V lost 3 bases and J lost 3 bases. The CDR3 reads CASSYVTLDRGPLDYGYTF. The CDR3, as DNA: TGTGCCAGCAGTTATGTAACTCTGGACAGGGGCCCCTTGGACTATGGCTACACCTTC.

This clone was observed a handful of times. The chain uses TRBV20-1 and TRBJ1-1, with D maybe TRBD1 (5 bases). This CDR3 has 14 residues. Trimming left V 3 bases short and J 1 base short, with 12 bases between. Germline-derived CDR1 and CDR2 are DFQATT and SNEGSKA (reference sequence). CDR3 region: CSASAGHPNTEAFF. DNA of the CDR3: TGCAGTGCTAGTGCAGGACACCCGAACACTGAAGCTTTCTTT.

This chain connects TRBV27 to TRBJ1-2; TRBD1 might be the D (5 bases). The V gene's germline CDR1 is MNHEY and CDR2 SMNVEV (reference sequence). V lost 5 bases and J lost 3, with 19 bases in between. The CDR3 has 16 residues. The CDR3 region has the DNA TGTGCCAGCAGTCCCCTATCTCCGGGGGAGGACTATGGCTACACCTTC. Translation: CASSPLSPGEDYGYTF.

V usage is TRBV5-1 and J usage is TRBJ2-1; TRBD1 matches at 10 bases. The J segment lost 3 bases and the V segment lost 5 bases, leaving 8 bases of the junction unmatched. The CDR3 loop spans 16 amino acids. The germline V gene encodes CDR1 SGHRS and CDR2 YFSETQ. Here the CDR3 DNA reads TGCGCCAGCAGGGACGGACAGGGGGTTAACTACAATGAGCAGTTCTTC. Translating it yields CASRDGQGVNYNEQFF.

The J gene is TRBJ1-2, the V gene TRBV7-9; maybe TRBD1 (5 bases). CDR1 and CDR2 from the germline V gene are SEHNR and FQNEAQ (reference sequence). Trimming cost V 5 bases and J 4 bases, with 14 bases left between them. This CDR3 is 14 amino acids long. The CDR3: CASSLTGTSYGYTF. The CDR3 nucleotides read TGTGCCAGCAGCCTTACAGGAACCTCCTATGGCTACACCTTC.

The CDR3: CASSVLPGTGYYEQYF. The CDR3 nucleotides read TGTGCCAGCAGCGTTCTCCCCGGGACAGGGTACTACGAGCAGTACTTC. V and J are TRBV9 and TRBJ2-7; 9 nucleotides align to TRBD1. The germline gives CDR1 SGDLS, CDR2 YYNGEE. This CDR3 region has 16 residues. V shed 2 bases, J shed 3 bases, and the junction held 9 bases outside the gene matches.

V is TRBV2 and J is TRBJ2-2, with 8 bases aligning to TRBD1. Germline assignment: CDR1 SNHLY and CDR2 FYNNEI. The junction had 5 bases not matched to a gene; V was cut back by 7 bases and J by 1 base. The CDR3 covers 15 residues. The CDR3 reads CASTAGTGNTGELFF. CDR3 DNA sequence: TGTGCCAGCACGGCGGGGACAGGGAACACCGGGGAGCTGTTTTTT.

Here the CDR3 reads CASSLDGTVDQETQYF. The CDR3 region has the DNA TGTGCCAGCAGCTTGGATGGGACGGTCGACCAAGAGACCCAGTACTTC. The rearrangement uses TRBV5-4 and TRBJ2-5; D tentatively fits TRBD1 or TRBD2 (5 bases each). Trimming removed 0 bases at V and 0 bases at J, with 12 bases between. The germline V gene encodes CDR1 SGHNT and CDR2 YYREEE (reference sequence). This CDR3 region has 16 residues.

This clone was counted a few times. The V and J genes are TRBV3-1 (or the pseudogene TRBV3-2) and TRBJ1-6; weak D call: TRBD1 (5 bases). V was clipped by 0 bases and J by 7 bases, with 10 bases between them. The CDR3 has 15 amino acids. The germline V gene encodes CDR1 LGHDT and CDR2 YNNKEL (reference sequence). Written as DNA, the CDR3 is TGTGCCAGCAGCCAAGAGCAGGGTAGGAATTCACCCCTCCACTTT. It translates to CASSQEQGRNSPLHF.

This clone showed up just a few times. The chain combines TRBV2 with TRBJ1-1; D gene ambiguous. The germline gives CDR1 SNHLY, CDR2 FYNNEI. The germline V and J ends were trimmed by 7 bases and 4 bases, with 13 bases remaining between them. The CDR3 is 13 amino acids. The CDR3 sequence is CASNAQVSTEAFF. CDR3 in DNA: TGTGCCAGCAATGCTCAGGTTAGCACTGAAGCTTTCTTT.

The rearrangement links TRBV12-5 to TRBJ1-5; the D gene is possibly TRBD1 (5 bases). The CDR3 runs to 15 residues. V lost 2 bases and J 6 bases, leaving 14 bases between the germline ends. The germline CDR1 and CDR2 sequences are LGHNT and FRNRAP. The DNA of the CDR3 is TGTGCTAGTGGTTTGCTAGGGGACTCCCGTCAGCCCCAGCATTTT. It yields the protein CASGLLGDSRQPQHF.

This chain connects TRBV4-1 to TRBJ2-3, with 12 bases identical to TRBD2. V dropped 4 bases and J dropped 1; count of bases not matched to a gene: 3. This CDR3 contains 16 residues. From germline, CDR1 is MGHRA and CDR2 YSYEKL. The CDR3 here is CASSPRLAGGTDTQYF. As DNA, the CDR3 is TGCGCCAGCAGCCCTAGACTAGCGGGGGGCACAGATACGCAGTATTTT.